The 5 T cell receptor beta chains in this list originate from one sample, sequenced in a study of graft-versus-host responses after intestinal transplantation. These receptors have no known antigen. TCRdb's copy holds only in-frame clones and misses some; the assay was immunoSEQ multiplex PCR. The table lists tens of thousands of clones, 85% to 95% of them singletons. The starting material was unstimulated CD4+ T cells sorted from spleen or lymph node cells, obtained before transplant. These receptors were taken from a human donor who was the organ donor for an intestinal transplant.

This clone has a single count. The rearrangement joins TRBV6-5 to TRBJ2-7; no firm D call. Germline-derived CDR1 and CDR2 are MNHEY and SVGAGI. V lost 6 bases, J lost 3 bases, and 6 bases lay in between. The CDR3 is made up of 11 amino acids. CDR3 in DNA: TGTGCCAGCAGCCCAGACTACGAGCAGTACTTC. Protein sequence: CASSPDYEQYF.

The chain carries TRBV21-1 and TRBJ1-2; the DNA was not compared with TRBD1, the D call given in the table. TRBV21-1 is an annotated pseudogene. The CDR3 sequence is 15 residues long. Here the CDR3 reads CASNPSIPGHSGYTF. The CDR3 DNA reads as TGTGCCAGCAACCCATCTATCCCGGGACATTCCGGCTACACCTTC.

V gene TRBV29-1 combines with J gene TRBJ1-4; 7 bases are a match to TRBD1. Germline assignment: CDR1 SQVTM and CDR2 ANQGSEA. This CDR3 has 11 amino acids. J lost 7 bases, V lost 4 bases, and 0 bases had no gene match. DNA for the CDR3: TGCAGCGTTGGACAGGGTGAAAAACTGTTTTTT. Translation: CSVGQGEKLFF.

The chain's CDR3 is CAWSGEIPTGTTNYEQYF. For the CDR3, the DNA is TGTGCCTGGAGTGGCGAAATCCCCACCGGGACGACAAACTACGAGCAGTACTTC. The chain employs TRBV30 and TRBJ2-7, with D perhaps assigned TRBD1 or TRBD2 (5 bases each). The CDR3 is 18 amino acids. V was clipped by 1 base and J by 3 bases, with 25 bases between them. Germline V lookup: CDR1 GTSNPN, CDR2 SVGIG (reference sequence).

The rearrangement uses TRBV11-2 and TRBJ2-1; 9 nucleotides match TRBD1. The CDR3 consists of 15 residues. Looked up from germline, CDR1 is SGHAT and CDR2 is FQNNGV. V gave up 2 bases and J gave up 7 bases; unmatched junction bases: 6. The CDR3 nucleotides are TGTGCCAGCAGCTTAAGGGGACAGGGATTAAATGAGCAGTTCTTC. The encoded protein is CASSLRGQGLNEQFF. The full variable domain, with the rest looked up from reference TRBV11-2 and TRBJ2-1, is EAGVAQSPRYKIIEKRQSVAFWCNPISGHATLYWYQQILGQGPKLLIQFQNNGVVDDSQLPKDRFSAERLKGVDSTLKIQPAKLEDSAVYLCASSLRGQGLNEQFFGPGTRLTVL.